This TCR beta chain derives from a study of blood T cell repertoires in COVID-19. CDR1 is MDHEN and CDR2 is SYDVKM in the germline V gene. V lost 6 bases, J lost 2 bases, and 10 bases stayed unmatched. This CDR3 region has 16 residues. Seattle researchers signed up patients amid active infection and tracked them longitudinally. This table comes from immunoSEQ multiplex PCR, and its TCRdb copy is limited to in-frame clones, with some not included. The table records around 160,000 clones, 75% to 90% of them present only once. The receptor's source is a man aged 18 to 35 with COVID-19, enrolled during active disease. The chain has TRBV28 and TRBJ2-1, with 7 bases lining up with TRBD1. Sequenced input: peripheral blood. The CDR3 spells CASSSFTGATYNEQFF. Written as DNA, the CDR3 is TGTGCCAGCAGCTCCTTCACAGGGGCTACCTACAATGAGCAGTTCTTC.